The next 5 T cell receptor beta chains were all read from a single sample in a study of blood T cell repertoires in COVID-19. Sequencing used immunoSEQ multiplex PCR; TCRdb keeps in-frame clones, though not all of them. The sample consists of 68,000 or so clones, over 75% of them appearing once. The sequenced sample was peripheral blood. The receptor set was obtained from a human donor in a cohort sampled during active COVID-19.

In this sample, this clone turned up a few times. The chain couples TRBV6-4 to TRBJ2-1; 7 positions match TRBD2. Trimming took 5 bases from V and 8 from J; bases not matched to a gene: 12. Germline V gives CDR1 MRHNA, CDR2 SNTAGT. The length of the CDR3 is 15 residues. The CDR3 sequence is CASSHIAGGVDEQFF. In DNA form, the CDR3 reads TGTGCCAGCAGTCATATAGCGGGCGGAGTGGATGAGCAGTTCTTC.

This rearrangement joins TRBV24-1 to TRBJ1-2, with TRBD1 identical over 8 bases. Trimming at V came to 4 bases and at J to 8 bases, leaving 5 bases not matched to a gene. The CDR3 has 13 residues. Germline CDR1 and CDR2: KGHDR and SFDVKD. Here the CDR3 reads CATSERTGSGYTF. CDR3 DNA: TGTGCCACCAGTGAGAGGACAGGGAGCGGCTACACCTTC.

The chain recombines TRBV7-2 with TRBJ2-2, with 8 bases that match TRBD1. This CDR3 region has 13 residues. Germline V gives CDR1 SGHTA, CDR2 FQGNSA. V was clipped by 4 bases and J by 6 bases; unmatched bases: 1. CDR3 in DNA: TGTGCCAGCAGCTCGGACAGGGCCGGGGAGCTGTTTTTT. Protein: CASSSDRAGELFF. The full variable domain, with the rest looked up from reference TRBV7-2 and TRBJ2-2, is GAGVSQSPSNKVTEKGKDVELRCDPISGHTALYWYRQSLGQGLEFLIYFQGNSAPDKSGLPSDRFSAERTGGSVSTLTIQRTQQEDSAVYLCASSSDRAGELFFGEGSRLTVL.

The V call is TRBV3-1 (or the pseudogene TRBV3-2), the J call TRBJ1-5; D is possibly TRBD1 (5 bases). The V gene lost 0 bases and the J gene lost 5 bases, with 11 bases spanning the gap. The CDR3 contains 15 residues. Germline-derived CDR1 and CDR2 are LGHDT and YNNKEL (reference sequence). For the CDR3, the DNA is TGTGCCAGCAGCCAAGATGGCAGGGCGGATCAGCCCCAGCATTTT. Amino acid sequence: CASSQDGRADQPQHF.

The CDR3 region has the DNA TGCGCCAGCAGCTCCAGGACGGGACTCCGAGGGCACAATGAGCAGTTCTTC. It encodes CASSSRTGLRGHNEQFF. The rearrangement uses TRBV4-1 and TRBJ2-1; weak D call: TRBD2 (6 bases). The CDR3 consists of 17 residues. Trimming took 5 bases from V and 5 from J, leaving 22 bases between them. Germline lookup yields CDR1 MGHRA and CDR2 YSYEKL.